This entry concerns a single TCR beta chain. V was pared by 1 base and J by 2 bases, with 9 bases between. CDR3 length: 14 residues. The V gene's germline CDR1 is DFQATT and CDR2 SNEGSKA (reference sequence). The data stem from a study of T-cell reconstitution after alpha-beta-depleted transplantation in children. Molecular barcoding with unique molecular identifiers was used for the TCRbeta library. TCRdb re-called the PCR reads with MiXCR, one entry per CDR3 protein. This sample yields around 420,000 distinct CDR3 sequences, of which around 16% are seen a single time; just under 30% belongs to the top ten.

This sequence joins TRBV20-1 and TRBJ2-1; D remains ambiguous. This sequence originates from a boy younger than two who had a stem cell transplant for Wiskott-Aldrich syndrome, so the T cells may come from the graft donor. The sequencing used PBMCs, mostly from graft donor cells, collected 360 days after TCRalphabeta/CD19-depleted stem cell transplant. In DNA, the CDR3 is TGCAGTGCTAGAGCGAGGCCCGCCTACAATGAGCAGTTCTTC. The encoded protein is CSARARPAYNEQFF.